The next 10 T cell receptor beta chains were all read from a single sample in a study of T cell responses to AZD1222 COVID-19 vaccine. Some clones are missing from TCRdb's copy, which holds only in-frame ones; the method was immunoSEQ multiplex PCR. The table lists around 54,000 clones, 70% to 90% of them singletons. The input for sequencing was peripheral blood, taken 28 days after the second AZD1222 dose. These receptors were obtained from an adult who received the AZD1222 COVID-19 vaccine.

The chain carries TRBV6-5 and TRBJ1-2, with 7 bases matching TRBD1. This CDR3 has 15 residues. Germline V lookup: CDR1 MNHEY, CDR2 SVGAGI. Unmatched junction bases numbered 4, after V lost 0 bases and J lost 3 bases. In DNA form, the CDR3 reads TGTGCCAGCAGTTACTCGCAGGGGGGAGACTATGGCTACACCTTC. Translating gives CASSYSQGGDYGYTF.

CDR3 in DNA: TGTGCCAGCAGTATGATACGGGAAGAGACCCAGTACTTC. This sequence encodes CASSMIREETQYF. V and J are TRBV6-5 and TRBJ2-5; D is uncertain. V lost 5 bases and J lost 3, with 10 bases in between. Germline lookup yields CDR1 MNHEY and CDR2 SVGAGI. The CDR3 loop spans 13 amino acids.

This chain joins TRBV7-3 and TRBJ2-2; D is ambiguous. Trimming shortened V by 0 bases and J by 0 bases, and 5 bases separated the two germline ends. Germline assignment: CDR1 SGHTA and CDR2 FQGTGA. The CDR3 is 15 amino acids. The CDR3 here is CASSLTFPNTGELFF. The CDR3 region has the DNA TGTGCCAGCAGCTTAACGTTCCCGAACACCGGGGAGCTGTTTTTT.

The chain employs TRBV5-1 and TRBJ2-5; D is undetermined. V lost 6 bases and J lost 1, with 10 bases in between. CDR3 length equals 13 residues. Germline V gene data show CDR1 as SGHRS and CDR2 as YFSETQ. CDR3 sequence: CASIGAPQETQYF. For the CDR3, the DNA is TGCGCCAGCATAGGTGCTCCCCAAGAGACCCAGTACTTC.

CDR3 sequence reads: CASSPPSLKLNTGELFF. As DNA, the CDR3 is TGTGCCAGCTCACCACCGTCCCTCAAACTGAACACCGGGGAGCTGTTTTTT. The chain recombines TRBV18 with TRBJ2-2; no reliable D call. This CDR3 is 17 amino acids long. V gave up 0 bases and J gave up 1 base, with 12 bases separating them. Germline lookup yields CDR1 KGHSH and CDR2 LQKENI.

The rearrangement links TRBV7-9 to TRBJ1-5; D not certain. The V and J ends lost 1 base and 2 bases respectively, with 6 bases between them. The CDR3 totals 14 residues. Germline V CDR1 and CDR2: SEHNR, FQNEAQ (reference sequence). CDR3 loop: CASSLVGGNQPQHF. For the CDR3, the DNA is TGTGCCAGCAGCTTAGTTGGAGGCAATCAGCCCCAGCATTTT.

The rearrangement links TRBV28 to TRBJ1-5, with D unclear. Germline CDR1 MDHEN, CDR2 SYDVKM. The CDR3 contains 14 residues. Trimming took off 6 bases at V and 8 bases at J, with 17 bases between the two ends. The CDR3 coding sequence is TGTGCCAGCAGCCCCGGGCAGTTATCGGAGCCCCAGCATTTT. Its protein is CASSPGQLSEPQHF. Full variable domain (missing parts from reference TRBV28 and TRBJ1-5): DVKVTQSSRYLVKRTGEKVFLECVQDMDHENMFWYRQDPGLGLRLIYFSYDVKMKEKGDIPEGYSVSREKKERFSLILESASTNQTSMYLCASSPGQLSEPQHFGDGTRLSIL.

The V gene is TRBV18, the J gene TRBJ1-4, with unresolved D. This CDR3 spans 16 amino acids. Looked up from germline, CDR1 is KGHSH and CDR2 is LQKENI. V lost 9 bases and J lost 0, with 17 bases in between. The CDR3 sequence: CASSTQVVATNEKLFF. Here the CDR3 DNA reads TGTGCCAGTTCGACCCAGGTAGTAGCAACTAATGAAAAACTGTTTTTT.

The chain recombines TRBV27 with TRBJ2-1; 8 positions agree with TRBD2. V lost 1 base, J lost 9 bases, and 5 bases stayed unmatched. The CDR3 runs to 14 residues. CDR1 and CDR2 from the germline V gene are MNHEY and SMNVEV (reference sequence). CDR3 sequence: CASSLYGRAPEQFF. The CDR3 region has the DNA TGTGCCAGCAGTTTATACGGGAGGGCCCCTGAGCAGTTCTTC.

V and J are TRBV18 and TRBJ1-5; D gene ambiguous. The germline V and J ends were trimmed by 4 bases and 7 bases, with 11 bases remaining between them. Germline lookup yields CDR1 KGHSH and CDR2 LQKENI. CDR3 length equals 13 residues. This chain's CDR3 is CASSRGRGQPQHF. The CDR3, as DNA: TGTGCCAGCTCACGCGGGCGGGGACAGCCCCAGCATTTT.